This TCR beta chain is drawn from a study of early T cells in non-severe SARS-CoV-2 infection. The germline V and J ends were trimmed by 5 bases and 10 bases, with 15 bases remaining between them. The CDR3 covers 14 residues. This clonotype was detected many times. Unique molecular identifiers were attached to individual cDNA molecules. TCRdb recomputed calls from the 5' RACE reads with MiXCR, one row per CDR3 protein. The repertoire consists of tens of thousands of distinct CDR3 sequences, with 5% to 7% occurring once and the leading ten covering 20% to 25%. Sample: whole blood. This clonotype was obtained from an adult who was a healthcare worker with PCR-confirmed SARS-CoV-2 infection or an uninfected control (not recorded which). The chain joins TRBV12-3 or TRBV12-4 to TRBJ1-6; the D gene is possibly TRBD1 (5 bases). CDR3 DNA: TGTGCCAGCAGTCTGCTGGGGGGTTGGTCACCCCTCCACTTT. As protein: CASSLLGGWSPLHF.